These T cell receptor beta chains were read from a single sample in a study of blood T cell repertoires in COVID-19. TCRdb's copy holds only in-frame clones and misses some; the assay was immunoSEQ multiplex PCR. The sample has 150,000 to 200,000 clones, 80% to 90% seen once. Sequenced sample: peripheral blood. The receptors originated from an elderly woman with acute or convalescent COVID-19. The CDR3 runs from the conserved cysteine through the conserved F or W. D genes are given only for firm matches. Rows give clone size only sometimes, using once, few, many, or a class for an expanded clone.

clone_size	cdr3_length	d_call	v_call	j_call	cdr3_aa	cdr3_nt
.	16	.	TRBV7-6	TRBJ2-1	CASSLAIDGPGNEQFF	TGTGCCAGCAGCTTAGCCATAGATGGTCCGGGCAATGAGCAGTTCTTC
few	13	.	TRBV28	TRBJ1-2	CASIPPGAYGYTF	TGTGCCAGCATCCCTCCCGGTGCCTATGGCTACACCTTC
.	15	.	TRBV7-9	TRBJ2-2	CASSPRGAGSGELFF	TGTGCCAGCAGCCCCAGGGGCGCCGGCTCCGGGGAGCTGTTTTTT
few	13	.	TRBV13	TRBJ2-1	CASSLLTYNEQFF	TGTGCCAGCAGCTTACTTACCTACAATGAGCAGTTCTTC
.	15	TRBD1	TRBV5-1	TRBJ2-1	CASGPGGQGWDEQFF	TGCGCCAGTGGGCCCGGGGGACAGGGTTGGGATGAGCAGTTCTTC
few	13	.	TRBV4-2	TRBJ1-6	CASTQEGESPLHF	TGTGCCAGCACCCAGGAAGGGGAATCACCCCTCCACTTT
.	11	TRBD2	TRBV12-5	TRBJ2-1	CASGGEGKQFF	TGTGCTAGTGGAGGGGAGGGGAAGCAGTTCTTC
once	16	TRBD2	TRBV7-2	TRBJ2-5	CASSQRTSNFPETQYF	TGTGCCAGCAGCCAAAGGACTAGCAACTTCCCAGAGACCCAGTACTTC
.	16	.	TRBV7-6	TRBJ1-3	CASSLVQGTSGNTIYF	TGTGCCAGCAGCTTAGTACAGGGAACCTCTGGAAACACCATATATTTT
few	15	TRBD1	TRBV18	TRBJ1-5	CASSPGQGGGQPQHF	TGTGCCAGCTCACCCGGACAGGGTGGCGGTCAGCCCCAGCATTTT
.	14	.	TRBV18	TRBJ2-7	CASSPDSFSYEQYF	TGTGCCAGCTCACCAGACAGCTTCTCCTACGAGCAGTACTTC
.	16	.	TRBV28	TRBJ2-1	CASRSRGGDLGNEQFF	TGTGCCAGCAGATCCCGAGGGGGAGACCTAGGCAATGAGCAGTTCTTC
.	15	TRBD2	TRBV9	TRBJ2-1	CASSAGGNSYNEQFF	TGTGCCAGCAGCGCCGGGGGGAACTCCTACAATGAGCAGTTCTTC
.	15	.	TRBV4-2	TRBJ1-2	CASSQENRDHYGYTF	TGTGCCAGCAGCCAAGAGAACAGGGACCACTATGGCTACACCTTC
.	14	TRBD2	TRBV6-5	TRBJ2-7	CASSYVLASNEQYF	TGTGCCAGCAGTTACGTACTAGCGTCCAACGAGCAGTACTTC
.	13	.	TRBV12-3/TRBV12-4	TRBJ2-3	CASRLSGTDTQYF	TGTGCCAGCAGGTTATCCGGCACAGATACGCAGTATTTT
.	15	.	TRBV7-9	TRBJ1-1	CASSTPDTFNTEAFF	TGTGCCAGCAGCACCCCGGACACTTTTAACACTGAAGCTTTCTTT
.	14	TRBD2	TRBV9	TRBJ2-7	CASSVASGRYEQYF	TGTGCCAGCAGCGTCGCTAGCGGGCGCTACGAGCAGTACTTC
.	15	.	TRBV19	TRBJ1-4	CASSRTLLRNEKLFF	TGTGCCAGTAGCCGGACTTTGTTGAGGAATGAAAAACTGTTTTTT
.	16	TRBD1	TRBV19	TRBJ2-2	CASTVRDRAFTGELFF	TGTGCCAGTACAGTCCGGGACAGGGCCTTCACCGGGGAGCTGTTTTTT
.	16	TRBD1	TRBV20-1	TRBJ1-4	CSASAGTGSSWGELFF	TGCAGTGCTAGTGCCGGGACAGGTTCCTCTTGGGGTGAACTGTTTTTT
once	15	.	TRBV5-6	TRBJ1-1	CASVALMGRGSEAFF	TGTGCCAGCGTAGCCCTCATGGGGCGTGGCTCTGAAGCTTTCTTT
.	19	TRBD2	TRBV6-6	TRBJ2-1	CASSRGPGLAGPARVEQFF	TGTGCCAGCAGTCGGGGGCCGGGACTAGCCGGTCCCGCACGGGTTGAGCAGTTCTTC
.	15	TRBD2	TRBV2	TRBJ2-7	CASSGGTSGSYEQYF	TGTGCCAGCAGTGGGGGGACTAGCGGGAGCTACGAGCAGTACTTC